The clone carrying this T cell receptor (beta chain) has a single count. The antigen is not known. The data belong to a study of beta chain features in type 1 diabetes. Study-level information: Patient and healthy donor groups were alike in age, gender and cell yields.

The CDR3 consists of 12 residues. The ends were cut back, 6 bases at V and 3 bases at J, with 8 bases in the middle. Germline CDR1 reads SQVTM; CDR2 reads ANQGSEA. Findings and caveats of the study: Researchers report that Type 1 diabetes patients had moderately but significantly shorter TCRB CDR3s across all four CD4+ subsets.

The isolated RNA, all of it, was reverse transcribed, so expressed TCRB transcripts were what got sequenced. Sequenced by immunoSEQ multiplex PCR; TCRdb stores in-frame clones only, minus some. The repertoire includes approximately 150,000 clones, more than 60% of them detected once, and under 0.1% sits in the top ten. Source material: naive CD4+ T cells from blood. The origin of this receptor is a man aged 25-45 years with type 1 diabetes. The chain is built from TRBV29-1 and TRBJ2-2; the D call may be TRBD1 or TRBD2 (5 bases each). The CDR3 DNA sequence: TGCAGCGTGAGAGGGGACACCGGGGAGCTGTTTTTT. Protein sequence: CSVRGDTGELFF.